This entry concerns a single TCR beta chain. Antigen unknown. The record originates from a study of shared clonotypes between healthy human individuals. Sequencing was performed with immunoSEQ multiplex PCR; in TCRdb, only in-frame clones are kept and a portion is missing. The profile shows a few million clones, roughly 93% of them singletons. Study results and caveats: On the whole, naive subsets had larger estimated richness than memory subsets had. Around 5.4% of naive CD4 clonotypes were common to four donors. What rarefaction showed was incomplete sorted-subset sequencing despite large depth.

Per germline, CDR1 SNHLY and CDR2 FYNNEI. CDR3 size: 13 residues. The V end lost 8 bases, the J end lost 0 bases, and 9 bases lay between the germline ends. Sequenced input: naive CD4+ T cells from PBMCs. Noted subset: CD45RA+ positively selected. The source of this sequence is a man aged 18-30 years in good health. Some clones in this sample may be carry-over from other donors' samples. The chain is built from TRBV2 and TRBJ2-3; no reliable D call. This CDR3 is CASDLDSTDTQYF. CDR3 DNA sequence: TGTGCCAGCGACCTAGATAGCACAGATACGCAGTATTTT.